The next 23 T cell receptor beta chains were all read from a single sample in a study of patients and donors after allogeneic stem cell transplantation (TCRdb year 2020). Libraries were constructed by RT-PCR. Reads for this sample came from a NextSeq 550. The public reads were reprocessed in TCRdb via fastp at Q25 and MiXCR, keeping in-frame beta chains. Each record represents a unique CDR3 protein, reported with the most common genes and DNA among its rows. For this sample the table gives about a million distinct CDR3 sequences, of which roughly 17% were detected only once. 5% to 6.5% of the sample comes from the top ten. The sample consisted of blood, either unsorted or a sorted T cell fraction (not recorded which). The receptor source for this set is a human donor who was either an allogeneic HSCT recipient or a stem cell or donor lymphocyte infusion donor (not recorded which). It is not recorded whose cells these are; they may come from a transplant donor.

J is TRBJ2-6 and V is TRBV5-5; no definite D call. Between the trimmed V and J ends, which lost 5 bases and 0 bases, there was a span of 9 bases. The CDR3 totals 15 residues. CDR1 and CDR2 from the germline V gene are SGHKS and YYEKEE (reference sequence). For the CDR3, the DNA is TGTGCCAGCAGGGTAACAGCCTCTGGGGCCAACGTCCTGACTTTC. Translated, it gives CASRVTASGANVLTF.

Ten or more counts support this clonotype. One end of the junction does not line up with germline, which may come from a read error. The chain joins TRBV12-3 or TRBV12-4 to TRBJ2-7, with D possibly matching TRBD1 (6 bases). The CDR3 length is 12 residues. The CDR3 protein is CASSPDRYEQYF. The CDR3 bases are TGCGCCAGCAGCCCGGACAGATACGAGCAGTACTTC.

V gene TRBV18 combines with J gene TRBJ1-3, with D perhaps TRBD1 (5 bases). V was cut by 0 bases and J by 0 bases, with 12 bases left in between. The CDR3 is 17 residues long. The V gene's germline CDR1 is KGHSH and CDR2 LQKENI. In DNA, the CDR3 is TGTGCCAGCTCACCACCCCGGCAGGGATCCTCTGGAAACACCATATATTTT. It encodes CASSPPRQGSSGNTIYF.

This clonotype has just a few counts. V and J are TRBV18 and TRBJ2-1; D is possibly TRBD1 (6 bases). CDR3 size: 13 residues. Deletions cut 4 bases from V and 15 bases from J, with 19 bases between. The germline gives CDR1 KGHSH, CDR2 LQKENI. The CDR3 DNA follows: TGTGCCAGCTCACGCGCCCAGGACAGAGATCTGTTCTTC. Amino acids: CASSRAQDRDLFF.

The gene calls are TRBV9 and TRBJ2-2, with a possible D match to TRBD1 (5 bases). The CDR3 has 16 amino acids. V was cut by 4 bases and J by 0 bases, with 13 bases left in between. CDR1 is SGDLS, CDR2 YYNGEE, per germline. The CDR3 sequence is CASSPVDRPNTGELFF. The CDR3 DNA follows: TGTGCCAGCAGCCCAGTCGACAGACCGAACACCGGGGAGCTGTTTTTT. Together with reference TRBV9 and TRBJ2-2, the CDR3 gives the full variable domain: DSGVTQTPKHLITATGQRVTLRCSPRSGDLSVYWYQQSLDQGLQFLIQYYNGEERAKGNILERFSAQQFPDLHSELNLSSLELGDSALYFCASSPVDRPNTGELFFGEGSRLTVL.

The rearrangement links TRBV6-1 to TRBJ1-1; weak D call: TRBD1 (5 bases). CDR1 MNHNS and CDR2 SASEGT come from the germline V gene. Trimming removed 5 bases at V and 0 bases at J, with 19 bases between. CDR3 size: 17 residues. CDR3 sequence reads: CASSQGKGRIVNTEAFF. CDR3 nucleotides: TGTGCCAGCAGTCAAGGGAAGGGACGGATAGTGAACACTGAAGCTTTCTTT.

Only a few counts were recorded for this clonotype. The rearrangement joins TRBV6-5 to TRBJ1-3; 10 bases align to TRBD1. Germline CDR1 reads MNHEY; CDR2 reads SVGAGI. The CDR3 is made up of 18 amino acids. V dropped 2 bases and J dropped 3; count of bases not matched to a gene: 10. Here the CDR3 reads CASSYILGQGTNGNTIYF. The CDR3 DNA is TGTGCCAGCAGTTACATCCTGGGACAGGGGACAAATGGAAACACCATATATTTT.

This clonotype came up once. The rearrangement links TRBV18 to TRBJ1-1; a weak D match, TRBD1 (5 bases). Germline CDR1 and CDR2: KGHSH and LQKENI. V lost 3 bases, J lost 1 base, and 9 bases lay in between. The CDR3 sequence is 14 residues long. This CDR3 is CASSPTAKNTEAFF. Here the CDR3 DNA reads TGTGCCAGCTCACCGACAGCGAAGAACACTGAAGCTTTCTTT.

The table lists this clonotype with many counts. The chain carries TRBV9 and TRBJ2-1, with 9 positions matching TRBD2. After removal of 4 bases from V and 5 bases from J, the junction contained 10 bases not matched to a gene. This CDR3 has 16 residues. Germline V gene data show CDR1 as SGDLS and CDR2 as YYNGEE. As DNA, the CDR3 is TGTGCCAGCAGCTTCCTGAGCGGGGGGCCCAACAATGAGCAGTTCTTC. Amino acid sequence: CASSFLSGGPNNEQFF.

CDR3 protein: CSAKKPGLGVDREQYF. The CDR3 nucleotides are TGCAGTGCCAAGAAGCCGGGACTAGGGGTGGACCGCGAGCAGTACTTC. This chain joins TRBV20-1 and TRBJ2-7; TRBD2 agrees at 8 bases. The germline gives CDR1 DFQATT, CDR2 SNEGSKA (reference sequence). The trim removed 6 bases at V and 6 bases at J, leaving 19 bases unmatched. This CDR3 contains 16 residues.

The V gene is TRBV20-1, the J gene TRBJ2-7; 8 nucleotides line up with TRBD1. After removal of 4 bases from V and 1 base from J, the junction contained 3 bases not matched to a gene. CDR3 length equals 13 residues. Germline CDR1 and CDR2: DFQATT and SNEGSKA (reference sequence). The CDR3 bases are TGCAGTGCTACGGGACAGGAATCCTACGAGCAGTACTTC. Its protein is CSATGQESYEQYF.

This clonotype was recorded at least ten times. This chain links TRBV7-9 with TRBJ2-7; 10 nucleotides agree with TRBD2. Germline CDR1 SEHNR, CDR2 FQNEAQ (reference sequence). J lost 2 bases, V lost 5 bases, and 6 bases had no gene match. The CDR3 extends over 15 amino acids. CDR3: CASSPSAGGPYEQYF. The CDR3 DNA reads as TGTGCCAGCAGCCCGTCAGCGGGAGGGCCCTACGAGCAGTACTTC.

The table lists this clonotype with a few counts. J is TRBJ2-7 and V is TRBV7-6; TRBD1 matches 9 bases. The ends lost 3 bases at V and 3 bases at J; junction bases unmatched: 9. The V gene's germline CDR1 is SGHVS and CDR2 FNYEAQ. The CDR3 contains 16 residues. CDR3 protein: CASSFDGGQGFYEQYF. The CDR3 region has the DNA TGTGCCAGCAGCTTTGATGGGGGACAGGGTTTCTACGAGCAGTACTTC.

This clonotype showed up many times. This sequence joins TRBV12-3 or TRBV12-4 and TRBJ2-3; D gene unclear. The CDR3 covers 13 residues. The V end lost 5 bases, the J end lost 2 bases, and 8 bases lay between the germline ends. The CDR3 here is CASSPRPTDTQYF. The DNA for the CDR3 is TGTGCCAGCAGTCCCCGACCCACAGATACGCAGTATTTT.

This rearrangement joins TRBV29-1 to TRBJ2-1; D is undetermined. V was cut by 5 bases and J by 1 base, with 12 bases left in between. This CDR3 is built from 14 residues. CDR1 SQVTM and CDR2 ANQGSEA come from the germline V gene. The CDR3 sequence is CSVLIRRSYNEQFF. As DNA, the CDR3 is TGCAGCGTTCTAATAAGGCGGTCCTACAATGAGCAGTTCTTC.

This chain connects TRBV7-9 to TRBJ2-4; D not certain. Trimming pared 0 bases from V and 0 bases from J, leaving 9 bases between. This CDR3 is built from 16 residues. Germline V gene data show CDR1 as SEHNR and CDR2 as FQNEAQ (reference sequence). The CDR3 protein is CASSLADGLAKNIQYF. CDR3 coding DNA: TGTGCCAGCAGCTTAGCTGACGGGTTAGCCAAAAACATTCAGTACTTC. The variable domain in full, completed from reference TRBV7-9 and TRBJ2-4, reads DTGVSQNPRHKITKRGQNVTFRCDPISEHNRLYWYRQTLGQGPEFLTYFQNEAQLEKSRLLSDRFSAERPKGSFSTLEIQRTEQGDSAMYLCASSLADGLAKNIQYFGAGTRLSVL.

This clonotype was counted a few times. This sequence joins TRBV20-1 and TRBJ2-1, with 14 bases fitting TRBD2. The CDR3 has 17 residues. Germline CDR1 reads DFQATT; CDR2 reads SNEGSKA (reference sequence). The V and J ends lost 1 base and 4 bases, in that order; junction bases with no gene match: 6. CDR3 in amino acids: CSARGTSGGQKYNEQFF. For the CDR3, the DNA is TGCAGTGCTAGAGGGACTAGCGGGGGGCAAAAGTACAATGAGCAGTTCTTC.

CDR3 coding DNA: TGTGCCAGCAGCCAAGTTACTAGCGGACACGGAAACATTCAGTACTTC. Encoded protein: CASSQVTSGHGNIQYF. This chain uses TRBV3-1 with TRBJ2-4, with TRBD2 matching 8 bases. J was trimmed by 6 bases and V by 1 base; bases with no gene match: 8. The germline CDR1 and CDR2 sequences are LGHDT and YNNKEL (reference sequence). The CDR3 runs 16 residues.

The genes are TRBV20-1 and TRBJ2-5; possibly TRBD1 for D (5 bases). The germline gives CDR1 DFQATT, CDR2 SNEGSKA (reference sequence). The CDR3 contains 13 residues. The V end was cut by 5 bases, the J end by 1 base, with 11 bases between. CDR3 bases: TGCAGTGCTGACAGCCTCTTCCAAGAGACCCAGTACTTC. Residues: CSADSLFQETQYF.

This chain joins TRBV25-1 and TRBJ2-7; D perhaps matches TRBD2 (6 bases). The CDR3 totals 11 residues. CDR1 MGHDK and CDR2 SYGVNS come from the germline V gene. V was clipped by 1 base and J by 11 bases, with 9 bases between them. CDR3 DNA: TGTGCCAGCAGTGAATGGGGGGTCAAGTACTTC. Translation gives CASSEWGVKYF.

The sample holds a few counts of this clonotype. The V call is TRBV15, the J call TRBJ2-1; possibly TRBD1 for D (5 bases). This CDR3 region has 14 residues. Per the germline V gene, CDR1 is LNHNV and CDR2 is YYDKDF (reference sequence). The V end lost 4 bases, the J end lost 10 bases, and 17 bases lay between the germline ends. CDR3: CATSTVPRAWEQFF. CDR3 nucleotide sequence: TGTGCCACCAGCACAGTTCCCAGGGCGTGGGAGCAGTTCTTC.

The chain recombines TRBV20-1 with TRBJ2-5; D might be TRBD1 or TRBD2, each matching 6 bases. The V gene lost 8 bases and the J gene lost 5 bases, with 27 bases spanning the gap. Germline CDR1 reads DFQATT; CDR2 reads SNEGSKA (reference sequence). The CDR3 has 16 residues. The CDR3 coding sequence is TGCAGTTCTTACGCGGGACACGAGATCTTTGGGGAGACCCAGTACTTC. Residues: CSSYAGHEIFGETQYF.

This clonotype was detected only a few times. V usage is TRBV4-1 and J usage is TRBJ2-7, with 8 nucleotides matching TRBD1. V lost 4 bases and J lost 3; bases outside the gene matches: 5. Germline V gene data show CDR1 as MGHRA and CDR2 as YSYEKL. The CDR3 has 14 amino acids. CDR3 bases: TGCGCCAGCAGCCCCATGACAGGGGTCTACGAGCAGTACTTC. Translated: CASSPMTGVYEQYF.